The rows below give T cell receptor beta chains drawn from one sample of a study of T cells in Graves' hyperthyroidism and ophthalmopathy. From the multiplex PCR reads, TCRdb called clonotypes with MiXCR, one entry per CDR3 protein. The table has 480,000 or so distinct CDR3 sequences, about 45% seen once; the top ten hold about two fifths. Specimen: peripheral blood or thyroid tissue (not recorded which). These receptors originate from an adult woman with Graves' disease, either hyperthyroidism or ophthalmopathy (not recorded which). CDR3s include the opening cysteine and the closing phenylalanine or tryptophan. Fields, in order: D gene, J gene, V gene, clone size, CDR3 protein, CDR3 DNA. A D gene is named only where the DNA matches it firmly. Not all rows give a size; the values are once, few, many and, for expanded clones, a class.

D: TRBD1; J: TRBJ2-7; V: TRBV29-1; size: few; CDR3: CSARDRGREQYF; DNA: TGCAGCGCCCGGGACAGGGGACGAGAGCAGTACTTC
D: -; J: TRBJ2-5; V: TRBV7-3; size: -; CDR3: CASSPIGGLETQYF; DNA: TGTGCCAGCAGCCCTATCGGGGGCCTGGAGACCCAGTACTTC
D: TRBD2; J: TRBJ2-5; V: TRBV20-1; size: -; CDR3: CRAGTSLETQYF; DNA: TGCAGGGCCGGGACTAGCCTGGAGACCCAGTACTTC
D: -; J: TRBJ2-7; V: TRBV3-1; size: -; CDR3: CASRKGLGRSYEQYF; DNA: TGTGCCAGCAGGAAGGGACTGGGGAGATCCTACGAGCAGTACTTC
D: TRBD1; J: TRBJ1-1; V: TRBV7-9; size: -; CDR3: CASRPDRVNTEAFF; DNA: TGTGCCAGCAGGCCAGACAGGGTTAACACTGAAGCTTTCTTT
D: -; J: TRBJ2-7; V: TRBV7-2; size: many; CDR3: CASSLSGTRAYEQYF; DNA: TGTGCCAGCAGCCTCTCTGGGACGCGGGCCTACGAGCAGTACTTC
D: TRBD1; J: TRBJ1-2; V: TRBV7-2; size: many; CDR3: CASSLPGTGGSRGYTF; DNA: TGTGCCAGCAGCTTACCGGGGACAGGGGGTTCGAGGGGCTACACCTTC
D: TRBD2; J: TRBJ2-5; V: TRBV10-3; size: few; CDR3: CAISDLAGEETQYF; DNA: TGTGCCATCAGTGATCTAGCGGGGGAGGAGACCCAGTACTTC
D: -; J: TRBJ2-5; V: TRBV7-2; size: -; CDR3: CASSNPRPAGETQYF; DNA: TGTGCCAGCAGCAACCCCCGACCCGCGGGTGAGACCCAGTACTTC
D: -; J: TRBJ1-6; V: TRBV9; size: -; CDR3: CASSVGYRYPLHF; DNA: TGTGCCAGCAGCGTAGGGTACCGCTACCCCCTCCACTTT
D: TRBD2; J: TRBJ2-7; V: TRBV29-1; size: many; CDR3: CSVGASGGSYEQYF; DNA: TGCAGCGTTGGGGCTAGCGGGGGCTCCTACGAGCAGTACTTC
D: -; J: TRBJ1-2; V: TRBV10-3; size: -; CDR3: CAIKPGPGDSVYGYTF; DNA: TGTGCCATCAAACCCGGGCCAGGGGACTCGGTCTATGGCTACACCTTC
D: -; J: TRBJ2-7; V: TRBV7-2; size: -; CDR3: CASSFSRHEQYF; DNA: TGTGCCAGCAGCTTCTCTCGCCACGAGCAGTACTTC
D: TRBD1; J: TRBJ1-1; V: TRBV20-1; size: many; CDR3: CSAATTGREAEAFF; DNA: TGCAGTGCGGCTACGACAGGGAGAGAAGCTGAAGCTTTCTTT
D: -; J: TRBJ2-5; V: TRBV25-1; size: -; CDR3: CAREETQYF; DNA: TGTGCCAGGGAGGAGACCCAGTACTTC
D: -; J: TRBJ2-5; V: TRBV2; size: -; CDR3: CAIGLGTQYF; DNA: TGTGCCATCGGGCTAGGGACCCAGTACTTC
D: -; J: TRBJ2-7; V: TRBV5-1; size: many; CDR3: CASSREDSEQYF; DNA: TGCGCCAGCAGCCGCGAGGATTCCGAGCAGTACTTC
D: TRBD1; J: TRBJ1-5; V: TRBV19; size: -; CDR3: CASSIVIGSGTAGNQPQHF; DNA: TGTGCCAGTAGTATAGTAATAGGTTCGGGGACAGCCGGCAATCAGCCCCAGCATTTT
D: -; J: TRBJ1-4; V: TRBV14; size: -; CDR3: CASSQDRHEKLSF; DNA: TGTGCCAGCAGCCAAGATCGTCATGAAAAACTGTCTTTT
D: TRBD2; J: TRBJ2-7; V: TRBV10-3; size: -; CDR3: CAISEGTSGEYEQYF; DNA: TGTGCCATCAGTGAGGGGACTAGCGGGGAGTACGAGCAGTACTTC
D: -; J: TRBJ1-1; V: TRBV12-3/TRBV12-4; size: -; CDR3: CASISRSAENTEAFF; DNA: TGTGCCAGCATCTCCAGGTCGGCAGAGAACACTGAAGCTTTCTTT
D: -; J: TRBJ2-7; V: TRBV2; size: -; CDR3: CASNTEAYEQYF; DNA: TGTGCCAGCAATACAGAAGCCTACGAGCAGTACTTC
D: -; J: TRBJ2-7; V: TRBV29-1; size: -; CDR3: CSVGRDFGEQYF; DNA: TGCAGCGTCGGTAGGGACTTCGGCGAGCAGTACTTC